This TCR beta chain came from a study of T cells in Graves' hyperthyroidism and ophthalmopathy. Study as a whole: Specimen type is peripheral blood, collected at initial diagnosis prior to any treatment. Study outcomes and limitations: Most thyroid clonotypes that were expanded above 0.001 also turned up in blood.

Template material for amplifying TCR beta CDR3 regions consisted of RNA transcripts. The HTBI primer set served for first-round RT-PCR of the TCR CDR3. Each CDR3 protein is one row after TCRdb ran MiXCR on the multiplex PCR reads. The sample yields 550,000 to 800,000 distinct CDR3 sequences, about 17% seen once. The V gene's germline CDR1 is SEHNR and CDR2 FQNEAQ (reference sequence). Unmatched junction bases numbered 11, after V lost 5 bases and J lost 5 bases. This CDR3 has 15 amino acids. Isolation of PBMCs was performed on around 9.4 ml fresh peripheral blood. This clonotype was found a few times. The antigen is unknown.

The chain employs TRBV7-9 and TRBJ2-7; TRBD1 agrees at 8 bases. Sequenced sample: blood. The origin of this receptor is a man between 18 and 35 years old with Graves' hyperthyroidism. Here the CDR3 DNA reads TGTGCCAGCAGCCCCAAACTGAGGACAGGGAACGAGCAGTACTTC. Amino acids: CASSPKLRTGNEQYF.